The T cell receptor beta chain described here comes from a study of PD-1 blockade in classical Hodgkin lymphoma. Every single patient, without exception, relapsed after autologous stem cell transplantation, and brentuximab vedotin exposure varied. Study conclusions and caveats: Patients with a complete response exhibited baseline diversity comparable to newly diagnosed patients. Lower baseline TCR diversity was reported for newly diagnosed patients than for healthy donors.

V was cut by 6 bases and J by 1 base, with 18 bases left in between. The CDR3 consists of 16 residues. Germline CDR1 LNHDA, CDR2 SQIVND (reference sequence). Sequencing used immunoSEQ multiplex PCR; TCRdb keeps in-frame clones, though not all of them. The sample lists over 15,000 clones; over 55% were seen once. Sample share makes this clone medium-sized. Its antigen remains unknown. This receptor was identified in a human donor with classical Hodgkin lymphoma. The V call is TRBV19, the J call TRBJ1-1; D might be TRBD1 (5 bases). Sequencing used peripheral blood mononuclear cells (PBMCs), obtained before the second cycle of nivolumab. CDR3 in DNA: TGTGCCAGTAGAAGCGCCCCAGGGAGCGAGAACACTGAAGCTTTCTTT. Its translation: CASRSAPGSENTEAFF.